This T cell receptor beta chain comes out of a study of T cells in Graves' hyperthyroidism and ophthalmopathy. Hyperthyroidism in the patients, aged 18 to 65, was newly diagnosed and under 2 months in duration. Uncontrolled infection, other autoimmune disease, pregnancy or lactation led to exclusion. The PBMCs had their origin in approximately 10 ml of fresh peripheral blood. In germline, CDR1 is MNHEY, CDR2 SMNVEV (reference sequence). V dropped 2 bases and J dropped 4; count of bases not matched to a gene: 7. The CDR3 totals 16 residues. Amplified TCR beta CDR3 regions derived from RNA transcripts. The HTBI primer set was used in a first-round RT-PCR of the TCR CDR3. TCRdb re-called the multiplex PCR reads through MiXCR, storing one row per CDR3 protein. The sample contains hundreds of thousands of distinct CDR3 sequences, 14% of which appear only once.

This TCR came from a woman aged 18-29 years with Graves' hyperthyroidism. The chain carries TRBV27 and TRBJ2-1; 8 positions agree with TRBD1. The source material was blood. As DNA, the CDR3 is TGTGCCAGCAGTTTAAATTTGGGACAGGAATACAATGAGCAGTTCTTC. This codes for CASSLNLGQEYNEQFF.